The sequence of this T cell receptor beta chain was determined in a study of blood T cell repertoires in COVID-19. Germline V gives CDR1 MNHEY, CDR2 SVGAGI. The CDR3 extends over 14 amino acids. V was pared by 8 bases and J by 5 bases, with 9 bases of the junction left unmatched. Here immunoSEQ multiplex PCR was the method, and the copy in TCRdb shows in-frame clones only, minus some. The table records more than 200,000 clones, less than 90% of them present only once. Sequencing was done on a sample of peripheral blood. The clonotype was recovered from a man aged 60-69 years with acute or convalescent COVID-19. The gene calls are TRBV6-5 and TRBJ2-7; 10 bases fit TRBD2. CDR3 nucleotides: TGTGCCAGCCGCGGAGCGGGAGGGGGGAACGAGCAGTACTTC. Translation: CASRGAGGGNEQYF.